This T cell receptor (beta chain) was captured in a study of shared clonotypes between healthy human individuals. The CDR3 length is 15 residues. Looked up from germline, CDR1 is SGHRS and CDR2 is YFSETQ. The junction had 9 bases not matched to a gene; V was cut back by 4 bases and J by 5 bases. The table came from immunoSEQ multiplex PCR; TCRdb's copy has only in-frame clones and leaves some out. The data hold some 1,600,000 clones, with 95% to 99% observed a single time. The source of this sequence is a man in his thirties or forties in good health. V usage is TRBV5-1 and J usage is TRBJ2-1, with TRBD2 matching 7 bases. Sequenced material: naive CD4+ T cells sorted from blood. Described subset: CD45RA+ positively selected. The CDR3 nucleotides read TGCGCCAGCAGCCTCACTAGCGTACCGAACAATGAGCAGTTCTTC. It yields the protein CASSLTSVPNNEQFF. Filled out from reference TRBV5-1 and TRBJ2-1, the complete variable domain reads KAGVTQTPRYLIKTRGQQVTLSCSPISGHRSVSWYQQTPGQGLQFLFEYFSETQRNKGNFPGRFSGRQFSNSRSEMNVSTLELGDSALYLCASSLTSVPNNEQFFGPGTRLTVL.